Below are 16 T cell receptor beta chains sequenced from a single sample in a study of shared T cell receptors in the human thymus. Profiling relied on immunoSEQ multiplex PCR, and the TCRdb table lists in-frame clones only, not all of them. In the table there are some 700,000 clones, approximately 85% of which are singletons. These data were also filed under a second study, of human thymus T cells.

The source material was thymocytes. The source of these receptors is a girl less than two years old with a congenital heart defect.

The chain couples TRBV9 to TRBJ2-3; the match to TRBD1 covers 9 bases. Losses at the gene ends were 4 bases for V and 4 bases for J; bases not matched to a gene: 10. This CDR3 has 16 residues. The germline V gene has CDR1 SGDLS and CDR2 YYNGEE. CDR3 nucleotides: TGTGCCAGCAGCCCTCGGACAGGGGAGGGATCAGATACGCAGTATTTT. Its translation: CASSPRTGEGSDTQYF. The complete variable domain, with remaining parts taken from reference TRBV9 and TRBJ2-3, reads DSGVTQTPKHLITATGQRVTLRCSPRSGDLSVYWYQQSLDQGLQFLIQYYNGEERAKGNILERFSAQQFPDLHSELNLSSLELGDSALYFCASSPRTGEGSDTQYFGPGTRLTVL.

The J gene is TRBJ2-2, the V gene TRBV19; weak D call: TRBD1 (6 bases). The CDR3 is 17 amino acids. V lost 8 bases and J 2 bases, leaving 21 bases between the germline ends. The germline V gene encodes CDR1 LNHDA and CDR2 SQIVND (reference sequence). CDR3 residues: CASALGRSGENTGELFF. CDR3 nucleotide sequence: TGTGCCAGTGCCTTAGGCAGGTCAGGGGAAAACACCGGGGAGCTGTTTTTT.

This clone was counted only a few times. The gene calls are TRBV5-1 and TRBJ2-7, with D possibly matching TRBD1 (6 bases). The V end was cut by 3 bases, the J end by 6 bases, with 10 bases between. The CDR3 runs 12 residues. The germline gives CDR1 SGHRS, CDR2 YFSETQ. Here the CDR3 reads CASSSSGVEQYF. The CDR3 coding sequence is TGCGCCAGCAGCTCGTCAGGGGTCGAGCAGTACTTC.

The chain employs TRBV4-1 and TRBJ2-1; 7 bases line up with TRBD1. Germline values: CDR1 MGHRA, CDR2 YSYEKL. There are 16 residues in the CDR3. Unmatched junction bases numbered 13, after V lost 3 bases and J lost 8 bases. The CDR3 sequence: CASSQLWDSKSDEQFF. Here the CDR3 DNA reads TGCGCCAGCAGCCAGCTGTGGGACAGTAAAAGCGATGAGCAGTTCTTC.

The J gene is TRBJ1-6, the V gene TRBV28; the D gene is possibly TRBD1 (6 bases). Trimming removed 2 bases from V and 9 bases from J, with 17 bases in between. Germline V gene sequence: CDR1 MDHEN, CDR2 SYDVKM. This CDR3 comprises 16 residues. The CDR3: CASSLRREEGGSPLHF. As DNA, the CDR3 is TGTGCCAGCAGTTTAAGAAGGGAAGAAGGGGGTTCACCCCTCCACTTT.

The V call is TRBV21-1, the J call TRBJ2-2; the D segment call TRBD1 is taken from the table without a DNA check. TRBV21-1 is an annotated pseudogene. The CDR3 spans 14 residues. The DNA of the CDR3 is TGTGCCAGCAGCAAATCGAAGCAGGTAGGGGAGCTGTTTTTT. This codes for CASSKSKQVGELFF.

The chain is built from TRBV6-1 and TRBJ2-1; 9 nucleotides line up with TRBD1. The ends lost 4 bases at V and 8 bases at J; junction bases unmatched: 0. Looked up from germline, CDR1 is MNHNS and CDR2 is SASEGT. The CDR3 covers 12 residues. The CDR3 nucleotides are TGTGCCAGCAGTGGGACAGGGGATGAGCAGTTCTTC. This codes for CASSGTGDEQFF.

In nucleotides, the CDR3 is TGCGCCAGCAGCCAAGGGGAGGGGGACCGATCCAATAATTCACCCCTCCACTTT. Its translation is CASSQGEGDRSNNSPLHF. V and J are TRBV4-1 and TRBJ1-6; D possibly corresponds to TRBD1 (6 bases). The V end lost 1 base, the J end lost 5 bases, and 18 bases lay between the germline ends. The CDR3 runs 18 residues. Germline loops: CDR1 MGHRA, CDR2 YSYEKL.

The sample holds a few counts of this clone. The DNA of the CDR3 is TGCAGCGTTCCCGACAGTCCCGATGGAAACACCATATATTTT. It codes for CSVPDSPDGNTIYF. This sequence joins TRBV29-1 and TRBJ1-3; D might be TRBD1 (5 bases). Germline assignment: CDR1 SQVTM and CDR2 ANQGSEA. This CDR3 comprises 14 residues. V was cut by 5 bases and J by 3 bases, with 14 bases left in between.

The V call is TRBV27, the J call TRBJ2-1; weak D call: TRBD1 (5 bases). CDR1 MNHEY and CDR2 SMNVEV come from the germline V gene (reference sequence). Trimming shortened V by 3 bases and J by 5 bases, and 17 bases separated the two germline ends. This CDR3 spans 16 amino acids. The CDR3 region is CASSLSGRVTDNEQFF. CDR3 DNA: TGTGCCAGCAGTTTGTCGGGCAGGGTGACAGACAATGAGCAGTTCTTC.

This chain connects TRBV2 to TRBJ2-7; D is unclear. Germline CDR1 reads SNHLY; CDR2 reads FYNNEI. The V end was cut by 7 bases, the J end by 2 bases, with 9 bases between. The CDR3 consists of 12 residues. DNA for the CDR3: TGTGCCAGCAAGCTACTCCCCTACGAGCAGTACTTC. Translation: CASKLLPYEQYF.

In its sample, this clone was seen a few times. The chain couples TRBV6-1 to TRBJ1-2; no definite D call. CDR3 length: 12 amino acids. Trimming shortened V by 3 bases and J by 4 bases, and 6 bases separated the two germline ends. Germline assignment: CDR1 MNHNS and CDR2 SASEGT. The CDR3 DNA reads as TGTGCCAGCAGTGACAGTCTCTATGGCTACACCTTC. Translating it yields CASSDSLYGYTF.

The chain links TRBV4-1 to TRBJ1-6, with unresolved D. The CDR3 covers 15 residues. Germline V CDR1 and CDR2: MGHRA, YSYEKL. V gave up 0 bases and J gave up 7 bases, with 10 bases separating them. The CDR3 DNA reads TGCGCCAGCAGCCAAGAGGCGGGCTCGAATTCACCCCTCCACTTT. Amino acid sequence: CASSQEAGSNSPLHF.

The gene calls are TRBV5-1 and TRBJ2-2, with TRBD1 as a possible D gene (5 bases). V was pared by 5 bases and J by 6 bases, with 11 bases between. This CDR3 region has 13 residues. Germline V gene lookup returns CDR1 SGHRS and CDR2 YFSETQ. The CDR3 DNA is TGCGCCAGCAGGGGGCCGGGCGCCGGGGAGCTGTTTTTT. Translating gives CASRGPGAGELFF.

The sample holds a few counts of this clone. The DNA for the CDR3 is TGTGCCTGGAGTAGAAATCCCTTGTGGCGGGGGGCGGACAATGAGCAGTTCTTC. Its translation is CAWSRNPLWRGADNEQFF. V and J are TRBV30 and TRBJ2-1; 8 nucleotides agree with TRBD2. The length of the CDR3 is 18 residues. Trimming removed 2 bases from V and 5 bases from J; junction bases left unmatched: 17. CDR1 is GTSNPN and CDR2 is SVGIG in the germline V gene (reference sequence).

The table lists this clone with a few counts. The chain couples TRBV6-9 to TRBJ1-2, with 7 bases lining up with TRBD1. The CDR3 contains 15 residues. The junction had 15 bases not matched to a gene; V was cut back by 6 bases and J by 8 bases. The germline gives CDR1 MNHGY, CDR2 SVAAGI. CDR3 sequence (DNA): TGTGCCAGCAGCCAAAGGTCAGGGGGTGGTCAGGGCTACACCTTC. It encodes CASSQRSGGGQGYTF.